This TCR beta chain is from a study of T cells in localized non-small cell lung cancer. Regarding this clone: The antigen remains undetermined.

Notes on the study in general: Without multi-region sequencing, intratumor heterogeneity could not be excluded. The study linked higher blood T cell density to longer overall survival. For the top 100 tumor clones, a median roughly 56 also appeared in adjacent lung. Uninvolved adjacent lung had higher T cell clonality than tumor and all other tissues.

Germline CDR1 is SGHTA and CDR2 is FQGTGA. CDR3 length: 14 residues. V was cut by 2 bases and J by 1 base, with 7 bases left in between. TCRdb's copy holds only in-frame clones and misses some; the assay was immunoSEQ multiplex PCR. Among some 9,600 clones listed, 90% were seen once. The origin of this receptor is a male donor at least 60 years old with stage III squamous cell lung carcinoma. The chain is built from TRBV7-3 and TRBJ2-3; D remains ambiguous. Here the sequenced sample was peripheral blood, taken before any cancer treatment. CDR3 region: CASSLFPGTDTQYF. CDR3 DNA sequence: TGTGCCAGCAGCTTATTTCCCGGCACAGATACGCAGTATTTT.